This passage covers 20 T cell receptor beta chains from one sample sequenced in a study of blood T cell repertoires in COVID-19. Assay used: immunoSEQ multiplex PCR; TCRdb lists only in-frame clones, some missing. The data contain 95,000 to 120,000 clones, over 70% of them singletons. Sequenced material: peripheral blood. The receptors stem from a man aged 50 or older with acute or convalescent COVID-19.

The rearrangement joins TRBV7-3 to TRBJ2-1, with 9 positions matching TRBD1. CDR1 is SGHTA and CDR2 is FQGTGA in the germline V gene. The CDR3 extends over 14 amino acids. Trimming took 2 bases from V and 6 from J; bases not matched to a gene: 2. CDR3 loop: CASSLWTGANEQFF. CDR3 coding DNA: TGTGCCAGCAGCTTATGGACAGGGGCCAATGAGCAGTTCTTC.

The V and J genes are TRBV5-1 and TRBJ2-3, with a tentative D call TRBD2 (6 bases). CDR1 SGHRS and CDR2 YFSETQ come from the germline V gene. The CDR3 spans 14 residues. Trimming shortened V by 0 bases and J by 6 bases, and 11 bases separated the two germline ends. CDR3 coding DNA: TGCGCCAGCAGCTTGGTGGGAGGCGGCGATACGCAGTATTTT. Its protein is CASSLVGGGDTQYF.

The chain is built from TRBV24-1 and TRBJ1-2; TRBD1 agrees at 8 bases. In germline, CDR1 is KGHDR, CDR2 SFDVKD. V lost 7 bases to trimming and J lost 7 bases; unmatched junction nucleotides: 7. The length of the CDR3 is 13 residues. DNA of the CDR3: TGTGCCACCAGCGAGGACAGGGCGGTTGGCTACACCTTC. Residues: CATSEDRAVGYTF.

The chain joins TRBV4-2 to TRBJ1-5, with 7 bases fitting TRBD1. This CDR3 spans 15 amino acids. The trim removed 0 bases at V and 9 bases at J, leaving 8 bases unmatched. From germline, CDR1 is LGHNA and CDR2 YNFKEQ. CDR3: CASSQDEQGDLPQHF. The CDR3 region has the DNA TGTGCCAGCAGCCAAGACGAGCAGGGGGACCTGCCCCAGCATTTT.

The chain combines TRBV4-1 with TRBJ1-5, with 8 bases aligning to TRBD1. Losses at the gene ends were 5 bases for V and 5 bases for J; bases not matched to a gene: 2. Germline V gene lookup returns CDR1 MGHRA and CDR2 YSYEKL. The CDR3 totals 13 residues. The CDR3 bases are TGCGCCAGCAGCTCGACAGGGGATCAGCCCCAGCATTTT. Protein product: CASSSTGDQPQHF.

The chain couples TRBV7-9 to TRBJ2-2; D not certain. Deletions cut 1 base from V and 1 base from J, with 7 bases between. This CDR3 comprises 15 residues. Germline CDR1 is SEHNR and CDR2 is FQNEAQ (reference sequence). CDR3 DNA: TGTGCCAGCAGCTTAGACAGTCAGAACACCGGGGAGCTGTTTTTT. Its protein is CASSLDSQNTGELFF.

V is TRBV27 and J is TRBJ2-7; D may be TRBD2 (6 bases). Germline lookup yields CDR1 MNHEY and CDR2 SMNVEV (reference sequence). There are 13 residues in the CDR3. V was clipped by 5 bases and J by 8 bases, with 16 bases between them. The CDR3 DNA is TGTGCCAGCAGTCCCCGGGACTTTAGAAAGCAGTACTTC. Protein: CASSPRDFRKQYF.

V gene TRBV3-1 (or the pseudogene TRBV3-2) combines with J gene TRBJ1-1; D uncertain. Germline CDR1 and CDR2: LGHDT and YNNKEL (reference sequence). The CDR3 runs 18 residues. The V end was cut by 2 bases, the J end by 1 base, with 20 bases between. DNA for the CDR3: TGTGCCAGCAGCCAAAGTATTCGGGGAGGCCTCGGGAACACTGAAGCTTTCTTT. This translates into CASSQSIRGGLGNTEAFF.

This chain connects TRBV6-6 to TRBJ2-1; D may be TRBD2 (6 bases). Trimming took off 4 bases at V and 3 bases at J, with 16 bases between the two ends. The CDR3 runs 16 residues. Germline V gene sequence: CDR1 MNHNY, CDR2 SVGAGI (reference sequence). CDR3 nucleotide sequence: TGTGCCAGCAGTTTTCCCGAACGACTAGTCTACAATGAGCAGTTCTTC. This codes for CASSFPERLVYNEQFF.

This clone has a handful of counts. The rearrangement uses TRBV5-6 and TRBJ1-2; 8 positions agree with TRBD1. Germline V gives CDR1 SGHDT, CDR2 YYEEEE. The CDR3 runs 15 residues. V lost 0 bases, J lost 0 bases, and 1 base stayed unmatched. The CDR3 DNA sequence: TGTGCCAGCAGCTTGGGGGACAGGCCTAACTATGGCTACACCTTC. Translation: CASSLGDRPNYGYTF.

A single count supports this clone. This rearrangement joins TRBV6-1 to TRBJ2-7; D possibly corresponds to TRBD1 (5 bases). The CDR3 is made up of 15 amino acids. Germline CDR1 reads MNHNS; CDR2 reads SASEGT. Trimming left V 0 bases short and J 2 bases short, with 11 bases between. The CDR3, as DNA: TGTGCCAGCAGTGAAGCACCAGGGAACGCCTACGAGCAGTACTTC. Protein product: CASSEAPGNAYEQYF.

This sequence joins TRBV30 and TRBJ1-1, with no clear D. V was clipped by 0 bases and J by 11 bases, with 16 bases between them. This CDR3 is 13 amino acids long. The V gene's germline CDR1 is GTSNPN and CDR2 SVGIG (reference sequence). CDR3 DNA: TGTGCCTGGAGTGTACCGGATGGCAGAGGGGCTTTCTTT. It specifies CAWSVPDGRGAFF.

This chain uses TRBV27 with TRBJ1-2, with D possibly matching TRBD1 (5 bases). Germline V lookup: CDR1 MNHEY, CDR2 SMNVEV (reference sequence). Trimming took 1 base from V and 1 from J, leaving 10 bases between them. This CDR3 is 15 amino acids long. The CDR3 reads CASSLFFDSNYGYTF. As DNA, the CDR3 is TGTGCCAGCAGTTTATTTTTCGACAGTAACTATGGCTACACCTTC.

As DNA, the CDR3 is TGTGCCAGCAACCCCCCCGGGACAGGGGCCATCCGGGGCACTGAAGCTTTCTTT. Translated: CASNPPGTGAIRGTEAFF. The chain joins TRBV5-8 to TRBJ1-1; TRBD1 agrees at 10 bases. The junction had 18 bases not matched to a gene; V was cut back by 6 bases and J by 4 bases. Looked up from germline, CDR1 is SGHTS and CDR2 is YDEGEE. The CDR3 has 18 amino acids.

The chain uses TRBV19 and TRBJ2-4, with a weak D call TRBD1 (5 bases). The CDR3 length is 13 residues. The germline V gene has CDR1 LNHDA and CDR2 SQIVND (reference sequence). The V end was cut by 5 bases, the J end by 6 bases, with 11 bases between. In DNA form, the CDR3 reads TGTGCCAGTAGTGTGGGGCCGGGAAACATTCAGTACTTC. Amino acid sequence: CASSVGPGNIQYF.

A single count supports this clone. The CDR3: CAWSPTMRYTF. The CDR3 DNA is TGTGCCTGGAGTCCCACAATGCGCTACACCTTC. This chain uses TRBV30 with TRBJ1-2; no firm D call. CDR3 length equals 11 residues. Trimming left V 2 bases short and J 9 bases short, with 10 bases between. Germline assignment: CDR1 GTSNPN and CDR2 SVGIG (reference sequence).

Turning to this clone: Within the sample, other DNA sequences also encode this same CDR3. The CDR3 DNA is TGTGCCAGCAGTAGGGGGGGCTATGGCTACACCTTC. Its translation is CASSRGGYGYTF. The gene calls are TRBV12-3 or TRBV12-4 and TRBJ1-2; TRBD1 might be the D (6 bases). V was clipped by 5 bases and J by 4 bases, with 8 bases between them. The CDR3 covers 12 residues.

The V and J genes are TRBV28 and TRBJ1-2; TRBD1 agrees at 9 bases. The CDR3 has 15 residues. Trimming at V came to 6 bases and at J to 5 bases, leaving 10 bases not matched to a gene. Germline V gives CDR1 MDHEN, CDR2 SYDVKM. The CDR3 region has the DNA TGTGCCAGCAGCCAGGGACAGGGAGGTTGGTATGGCTACACCTTC. This codes for CASSQGQGGWYGYTF.

V usage is TRBV24-1 and J usage is TRBJ2-2; 10 bases line up with TRBD1. CDR3 length: 14 amino acids. V shed 8 bases, J shed 4 bases, and the junction held 3 bases outside the gene matches. The germline V gene encodes CDR1 KGHDR and CDR2 SFDVKD. The CDR3 sequence: CATKRTGGTGELFF. The CDR3 DNA is TGTGCCACCAAAAGGACAGGGGGCACCGGGGAGCTGTTTTTT.

V and J are TRBV11-1 and TRBJ1-1, with a possible D match to TRBD1 (5 bases). Trimming left V 5 bases short and J 4 bases short, with 11 bases between. The germline gives CDR1 SGHAT, CDR2 FQDESV (reference sequence). The CDR3 is made up of 13 amino acids. This CDR3 is CASSLSGGTEAFF. The CDR3 DNA reads TGTGCCAGCAGCCTTTCGGGGGGCACTGAAGCTTTCTTT.